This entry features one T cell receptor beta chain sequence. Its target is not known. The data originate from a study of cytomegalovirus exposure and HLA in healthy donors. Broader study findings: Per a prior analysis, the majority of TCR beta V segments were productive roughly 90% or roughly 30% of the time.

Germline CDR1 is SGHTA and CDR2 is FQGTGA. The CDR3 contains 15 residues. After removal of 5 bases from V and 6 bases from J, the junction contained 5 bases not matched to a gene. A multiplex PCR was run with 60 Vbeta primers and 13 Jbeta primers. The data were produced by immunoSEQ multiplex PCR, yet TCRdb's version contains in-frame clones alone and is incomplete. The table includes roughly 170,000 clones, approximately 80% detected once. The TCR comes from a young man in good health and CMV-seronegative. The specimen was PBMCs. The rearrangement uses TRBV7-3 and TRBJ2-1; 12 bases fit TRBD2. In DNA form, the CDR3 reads TGTGCCAGCAGCCTAGCGGGAGGGCCCAGCAATGAGCAGTTCTTC. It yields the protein CASSLAGGPSNEQFF.